This T cell receptor beta chain was obtained from a study of blood T cells in healthy people across ages. Notes on the study in general: Roughly linearly, TCR beta diversity per million T cells fell as age increased. Higher diversity and more naive CD4+ cells were features of long-lived donors, compared to aged donors.

A sample-barcoded 5' primer and a J-beta primer mix were used in a second PCR of about 6 to 11 cycles. TCRdb itself ran the 5' RACE reads through MiXCR, one entry per CDR3 protein. The table records about 940,000 distinct CDR3 sequences, 40% to 60% of them present only once. For this clonotype: Its antigen is currently unknown.

There were healthy Caucasian individuals from Russia, aged roughly 6 to 100, serving as donors. Peripheral blood samples of roughly 10 milliliters were drawn from each donor. Trimming pared 6 bases from V and 10 bases from J, leaving 19 bases between. Germline CDR1 and CDR2: DFQATT and SNEGSKA (reference sequence). This CDR3 contains 12 residues. Material for sequencing was blood. The rearrangement joins TRBV20-1 to TRBJ2-7, with D perhaps matching TRBD2 (6 bases). This receptor was identified in a man younger than 45 in good health. The chain's CDR3 is CSAPGTGDTQYF. The CDR3 DNA is TGCAGTGCCCCCGGGACGGGGGATACCCAGTACTTC.